Each of the 26 T cell receptor beta chains below was sequenced from the same sample in a study of cytomegalovirus exposure and HLA in healthy donors. PCR primers comprised 60 Vbeta and 13 Jbeta primers. Sequenced by immunoSEQ multiplex PCR; TCRdb stores in-frame clones only, minus some. The table records more than 110,000 clones, 70% of them present only once. Sequences were obtained from PBMCs. The receptors were sampled from a woman aged 60-75 years in good health and CMV-seropositive.

There are a few counts of this clone. This chain joins TRBV4-1 and TRBJ1-5; D might be TRBD1 (6 bases). The germline V gene encodes CDR1 MGHRA and CDR2 YSYEKL. Trimming removed 5 bases at V and 7 bases at J, with 12 bases between. The CDR3 contains 13 residues. The CDR3 DNA sequence: TGCGCCAGCAGCGATACAGGGAAACAGCCCCAGCATTTT. Protein sequence: CASSDTGKQPQHF.

This clone was detected a few times. The chain links TRBV19 to TRBJ1-3; no reliable D call. CDR3 size: 15 residues. The germline V gene encodes CDR1 LNHDA and CDR2 SQIVND (reference sequence). V was shortened by 6 bases and J by 0 bases, with 12 bases between the two germline ends. The CDR3 DNA reads as TGTGCCAGTAGCAACCAAGCGTTCTCTGGAAACACCATATATTTT. Protein product: CASSNQAFSGNTIYF.

V gene TRBV6-1 combines with J gene TRBJ2-3; tentative D call: TRBD2 (5 bases). The CDR3 is 16 amino acids. Germline V lookup: CDR1 MNHNS, CDR2 SASEGT. V shed 1 base and J shed 6 bases, with 17 bases lying between them. This chain's CDR3 is CASSEGAGPYPDTQYF. CDR3 nucleotides: TGTGCCAGCAGTGAAGGGGCGGGCCCGTACCCGGATACGCAGTATTTT.

The chain uses TRBV30 and TRBJ2-1; TRBD2 aligns across 7 bases. From germline, CDR1 is GTSNPN and CDR2 SVGIG (reference sequence). V dropped 2 bases and J dropped 7; count of bases not matched to a gene: 8. The CDR3 is 14 residues long. The CDR3 reads CAWSTAGAVNEQFF. Here the CDR3 DNA reads TGTGCCTGGAGTACGGCGGGAGCCGTTAATGAGCAGTTCTTC. Supplemented by reference TRBV30 and TRBJ2-1, the full variable domain reads SQTIHQWPATLVQPVGSPLSLECTVEGTSNPNLYWYRQAAGRGLQLLFYSVGIGQISSEVPQNLSASRPQDRQFILSSKKLLLSDSGFYLCAWSTAGAVNEQFFGPGTRLTVL.

The rearrangement uses TRBV9 and TRBJ1-4; D is possibly TRBD1 (5 bases). Trimming pared 0 bases from V and 2 bases from J, leaving 14 bases between. Germline values: CDR1 SGDLS, CDR2 YYNGEE. The CDR3 is 17 residues long. In nucleotides, the CDR3 is TGTGCCAGCAGCGTAGATGCGGGGGGAAGCACTAATGAAAAACTGTTTTTT. Its translation is CASSVDAGGSTNEKLFF.

The V gene is TRBV28, the J gene TRBJ2-5; maybe TRBD1 (6 bases). CDR1 and CDR2 from the germline V gene are MDHEN and SYDVKM. This CDR3 is built from 14 residues. V lost 3 bases and J 5 bases, leaving 13 bases between the germline ends. The CDR3 sequence is CASSLGQPGETQYF. CDR3 sequence (DNA): TGTGCCAGCAGTTTGGGACAACCCGGGGAGACCCAGTACTTC.

The chain is built from TRBV11-2 and TRBJ2-1; 7 bases align to TRBD1. The ends lost 0 bases at V and 1 base at J; junction bases unmatched: 0. CDR1 is SGHAT, CDR2 FQNNGV, per germline. The CDR3 covers 15 residues. The CDR3 DNA reads as TGTGCCAGCAGCTTAGAGGGACAGTCCTACAATGAGCAGTTCTTC. Its translation is CASSLEGQSYNEQFF.

The table lists this clone with a count of one. The chain has TRBV15 and TRBJ2-1, with 7 bases fitting TRBD2. The CDR3 consists of 15 residues. J was trimmed by 4 bases and V by 8 bases; bases with no gene match: 11. Germline V lookup: CDR1 LNHNV, CDR2 YYDKDF (reference sequence). The CDR3, as DNA: TGTGCCACCTCTAGCGGCGGGAGAGGGTACAATGAGCAGTTCTTC. This encodes CATSSGGRGYNEQFF.

This chain connects TRBV7-8 to TRBJ1-5; no reliable D call. The CDR3 sequence is 15 residues long. Germline CDR1 is SGHVS and CDR2 is FQNEAQ. V was shortened by 1 base and J by 1 base, with 8 bases between the two germline ends. The CDR3 sequence is CASSLVSQSNQPQHF. The CDR3 DNA is TGTGCCAGCAGCTTAGTATCCCAGAGCAATCAGCCCCAGCATTTT.

This chain uses TRBV7-2 with TRBJ2-7; D perhaps matches TRBD1 (5 bases). CDR1 SGHTA and CDR2 FQGNSA come from the germline V gene. The germline V and J ends were trimmed by 1 base and 3 bases, with 13 bases remaining between them. This CDR3 comprises 15 residues. CDR3 coding DNA: TGTGCCAGCAGCTTAGATTGGGGCAAGAACTACGAGCAGTACTTC. Protein: CASSLDWGKNYEQYF.

The rearrangement joins TRBV28 to TRBJ2-7; D is unresolved. The germline V gene has CDR1 MDHEN and CDR2 SYDVKM. V shed 2 bases and J shed 2 bases, with 4 bases lying between them. This CDR3 is 12 amino acids long. This chain's CDR3 is CASSLGAYEQYF. The CDR3, as DNA: TGTGCCAGCAGTTTAGGAGCCTACGAGCAGTACTTC.

This chain uses TRBV27 with TRBJ2-2; 11 bases are shared with TRBD2. This CDR3 has 17 amino acids. Unmatched junction bases numbered 12, after V lost 6 bases and J lost 6 bases. Germline lookup yields CDR1 MNHEY and CDR2 SMNVEV (reference sequence). In nucleotides, the CDR3 is TGTGCCAGCAGCGGATGGACTAGCGGGCCCATTTCCGGGGAGCTGTTTTTT. This codes for CASSGWTSGPISGELFF.

CDR3 region: CASSLEGARNQPQHF. The CDR3 coding sequence is TGTGCCAGCAGTCTCGAGGGGGCACGAAATCAGCCCCAGCATTTT. The V and J genes are TRBV7-9 and TRBJ1-5; 7 bases map to TRBD1. Trimming took 6 bases from V and 4 from J; bases not matched to a gene: 9. The CDR3 runs to 15 residues. From germline, CDR1 is SEHNR and CDR2 FQNEAQ (reference sequence).

The V gene is TRBV5-5, the J gene TRBJ1-1, with 10 bases fitting TRBD1. The trim removed 4 bases at V and 6 bases at J, leaving 6 bases unmatched. CDR3 size: 14 residues. Germline CDR1 SGHKS, CDR2 YYEKEE (reference sequence). The CDR3 loop is CASSLTGGKSEAFF. The CDR3, as DNA: TGTGCCAGCAGCCTGACAGGGGGCAAGTCTGAAGCTTTCTTT. The variable domain in full, completed from reference TRBV5-5 and TRBJ1-1, reads DAGVTQSPTHLIKTRGQQVTLRCSPISGHKSVSWYQQVLGQGPQFIFQYYEKEERGRGNFPDRFSARQFPNYSSELNVNALLLGDSALYLCASSLTGGKSEAFFGQGTRLTVV.

The genes are TRBV10-3 and TRBJ1-1; TRBD1 matches at 7 bases. The CDR3 loop spans 14 amino acids. After removal of 4 bases from V and 6 bases from J, the junction contained 8 bases not matched to a gene. Germline V gene sequence: CDR1 ENHRY, CDR2 SYGVKD. In DNA form, the CDR3 reads TGTGCCATCAGTGTCACAGGGGCTGAGGCTGAAGCTTTCTTT. This codes for CAISVTGAEAEAFF.

On this clone: This specimen includes other DNA sequences encoding the same CDR3. The gene calls are TRBV5-1 and TRBJ1-2; a weak D match, TRBD1 (5 bases). Trimming cost V 0 bases and J 2 bases, with 8 bases left between them. CDR3 length: 14 amino acids. Germline V gene lookup returns CDR1 SGHRS and CDR2 YFSETQ. The chain's CDR3 is CASSLEGVNYGYTF. As DNA, the CDR3 is TGCGCCAGCAGCTTGGAAGGGGTCAACTATGGCTACACCTTC.

The chain is built from TRBV11-3 and TRBJ2-3; TRBD2 is a possible D gene (5 bases). This CDR3 region has 14 residues. Looked up from germline, CDR1 is SGHNT and CDR2 is YENEEA. V was shortened by 1 base and J by 0 bases, with 5 bases between the two germline ends. The CDR3 coding sequence is TGTGCCAGCAGCTTAGGGAGGAGCACAGATACGCAGTATTTT. It translates to CASSLGRSTDTQYF.

As for this clone: The missing conserved phenylalanine or tryptophan at the end of this CDR3 makes a read error likely. The genes are TRBV29-1 and TRBJ1-1; D unresolved. This CDR3 region has 10 residues. Germline V lookup: CDR1 SQVTM, CDR2 ANQGSEA. Trimming stripped 5 bases from V and 11 bases from J, with 12 bases between. The CDR3 here is CSVYRGRAFL. The CDR3 DNA is TGCAGCGTTTACCGAGGGAGGGCTTTCCTT.

The rearrangement links TRBV13 to TRBJ2-5; 11 bases line up with TRBD1. The CDR3 extends over 15 amino acids. Germline CDR1 reads PRHDT; CDR2 reads FYEKMQ (reference sequence). The V and J ends lost 4 bases and 6 bases, in that order; junction bases with no gene match: 7. CDR3 sequence: CASSSYGQGAQTQYF. The CDR3 DNA is TGTGCCAGCAGCTCATACGGACAGGGGGCGCAGACCCAGTACTTC.

The V gene is TRBV10-1, the J gene TRBJ1-4, with 7 nucleotides matching TRBD1. The CDR3 contains 14 residues. V was pared by 5 bases and J by 8 bases, with 8 bases of the junction left unmatched. Germline lookup yields CDR1 WNHNN and CDR2 SYGVQD (reference sequence). The CDR3: CASSRGHPPEKLFF. CDR3 nucleotides: TGCGCCAGCAGTAGGGGGCATCCCCCGGAAAAACTGTTTTTT.

The chain links TRBV11-2 to TRBJ1-5; D is uncertain. The V end lost 1 base, the J end lost 3 bases, and 7 bases lay between the germline ends. Germline V gene lookup returns CDR1 SGHAT and CDR2 FQNNGV. This CDR3 is 14 amino acids long. The CDR3 here is CASSLAGYNQPQHF. The CDR3 DNA reads as TGTGCCAGCAGCTTAGCAGGCTACAATCAGCCCCAGCATTTT.

This clone was counted only a few times. The V call is TRBV6-6, the J call TRBJ1-5; 8 nucleotides line up with TRBD1. V lost 2 bases to trimming and J lost 6 bases; unmatched junction nucleotides: 6. CDR1 and CDR2 from the germline V gene are MNHNY and SVGAGI (reference sequence). The CDR3 covers 15 residues. CDR3 nucleotide sequence: TGTGCCAGCAGTTACACTCAGGGGGCCGGTCAGCCCCAGCATTTT. Its translation: CASSYTQGAGQPQHF.

In this sample, this clone turned up once. The chain uses TRBV5-4 and TRBJ1-2; possibly TRBD1 for D (5 bases). CDR3 length: 14 amino acids. Per germline, CDR1 SGHNT and CDR2 YYREEE (reference sequence). V was shortened by 2 bases and J by 4 bases, with 12 bases between the two germline ends. The CDR3 DNA reads TGTGCCAGCAGCTTAGACGGAAGGGGCTATGGCTACACCTTC. This codes for CASSLDGRGYGYTF.

The chain combines TRBV5-4 with TRBJ2-7; TRBD2 aligns across 7 bases. The V and J ends lost 9 bases and 4 bases, in that order; junction bases with no gene match: 10. This CDR3 has 13 residues. In germline, CDR1 is SGHNT, CDR2 YYREEE (reference sequence). CDR3 nucleotide sequence: TGTGCCACGACGGGCGGGAGTGGTTACGAGCAGTACTTC. It specifies CATTGGSGYEQYF.

This clone was counted between two and nine times. The genes are TRBV11-2 and TRBJ2-7, with 7 bases identical to TRBD2. Per germline, CDR1 SGHAT and CDR2 FQNNGV. The ends lost 1 base at V and 2 bases at J; junction bases unmatched: 8. The CDR3 totals 16 residues. The CDR3 DNA sequence: TGTGCCAGCAGCTTAGTTGAGGGAGGGTTCCCCTACGAGCAGTACTTC. Translated, it gives CASSLVEGGFPYEQYF. Full variable domain (missing parts from reference TRBV11-2 and TRBJ2-7): EAGVAQSPRYKIIEKRQSVAFWCNPISGHATLYWYQQILGQGPKLLIQFQNNGVVDDSQLPKDRFSAERLKGVDSTLKIQPAKLEDSAVYLCASSLVEGGFPYEQYFGPGTRLTVT.

This chain uses TRBV6-1 with TRBJ2-7; tentative D call: TRBD1 (5 bases). V lost 3 bases and J lost 6, with 9 bases in between. The germline V gene encodes CDR1 MNHNS and CDR2 SASEGT. CDR3 length: 12 amino acids. In nucleotides, the CDR3 is TGTGCCAGCAGTGAGGGGCTAGTCGAGCAGTACTTC. This gives the protein CASSEGLVEQYF.